The following is a TCR beta chain sequence with its context. This clonotype has more than one count but fewer than ten. Which antigen it targets is not known. No much larger clone exists at a distance of one base, and base qualities are not known. Sequencing relied on an Illumina HiSeq 1500. TCRdb itself trimmed the public reads at Q25 with fastp, ran MiXCR and retained productive beta chains. One record per CDR3 amino acid sequence lists the most common genes and DNA. Within this sample are approximately 110,000 distinct CDR3 sequences, with 25% to 35% of them counted one time only. The top ten clonotypes cover under 70% of the sample. The data were taken from a study of T cell repertoires in cytomegalovirus infection (dated by TCRdb to the late 2010s). In terms of the full investigation: The peptide stimulations were aimed at well-studied HLA-B-restricted epitopes as well as recently identified HLA-C-restricted CMV epitopes, whose presentation resists viral immunomodulation. Donor HLA type was relevant to the analysis, as public TCR beta signatures indicated carriage of CMV infection together with the matching HLA type.

The CDR3, cysteine through phenylalanine, is 14 amino acids long. Only CDR3 DNA remains: 42 bases, in frame from the first base. The trim is 5 bases for V and 3 bases for J, with a gap of 14 bases between the germline ends. The treatment or condition label corresponds to: in vitro stimulation with specific CMV peptide epitopes to enrich CMV-specific T cells. The full study reports these points: The ex vivo response was dominated by HLA-C-restricted CMV-specific TCR beta clonotypes, which also provided the single most frequent clonotype in two of eight donors. Carriers of CMV infection plus the relevant HLA type were discriminated by the cumulative frequency of public TCR beta family members in the study cohort and in an independent approximately 360-donor cohort.

The sample here was CD8+ T cells from cultured PBMCs, taken from culture after CMV antigen stimulation. The receptor comes from a human donor in good health (CMV status not recorded). Some clones in this sample may be carry-over from other donors' samples. The V and J segments used are TRBV12-3 or TRBV12-4 and TRBJ2-7; confidence is insufficient to name the D gene. Here the CDR3 is given as CASSLLSNGYEQYF. In nucleotides, the sequence is TGTGCCAGCAGTCTCCTAAGTAATGGCTACGAGCAGTACTTC.